This T cell receptor (beta chain) was identified in a study of spatial heterogeneity in lung cancer (dated by TCRdb to about 2019). As for the study more broadly: Beta-chain transcripts were consistently detected in greater numbers than alpha-chain transcripts, which likely reflected higher beta-chain transcript abundance. TCR repertoire features were related to nonsynonymous mutation counts determined by whole-exome sequencing of tumor tissue. The study quantitatively compared TCR alpha and beta repertoires across multiple tumor regions, matched nontumor lung and blood in non-small cell lung cancer. In tumor regions, TCR transcript counts showed a strong correlation with a T cell transcriptional module score from matched bulk RNA-seq. In the raw uncorrected reads, each unique combination of TCR and UMI appeared more than ten times on average. Both alpha and beta chains were TCR-sequenced in samples taken at surgery, namely 220 tumor regions, under 80 matched nontumor lung samples and over 55 PBMC samples. Results the study describes overall, beyond this receptor: The tumor nonsynonymous mutation count correlated with the number of expanded intratumoral alpha and beta TCRs. Counts of ubiquitous and regional expanded TCRs correlated with counts of ubiquitous and regional nonsynonymous mutations, respectively. Additional single-cell paired TCR alpha and beta sequencing was considered necessary to confirm, at a functional level, the hypothesis that regional TCRs recognize regional mutations. TCR-seq coverage of tumor T cells was estimated to be only about 6.7% for alpha chains and around 13% for beta chains.

This specimen's time point label, interpreted: sample taken at primary tumor resection. Samples were obtained from 70 to 85 patients with early-stage, untreated non-small cell lung cancer from the lung TRACERx cohort. For TCR sequencing, whole RNA was extracted from tumor and nontumor lung tissue, or from cryopreserved PBMC samples, and no cell sorting was done. Only patients with enough RNA available from two or more tumor regions were chosen for TCR sequencing. A lung pathologist reviewed the tumor and adjacent nontumor lung specimens before the specimens were selected. Library prep was done by 5' RACE. These reads were obtained on a NextSeq 500. To allow correction of PCR and sequencing errors, the TCR library protocol tagged every TCR cDNA molecule with a unique molecular identifier. In the source study's methods: Decombinator tools were used for TCR identification, UMI-based error correction and CDR3 extraction. TCRs above a frequency of 2 per 1,000, corresponding to the top 1% of the tumor frequency distribution, were defined as expanded. Expanded tumor TCRs were classed as regional if statistically deemed absent (corrected P<0.05) from at least one tumor region, otherwise ubiquitous. Rényi diversity was computed with the R vegan package after subsampling each repertoire 100 times to 5,000 TCRs. CDR3 similarity networks were built from amino acid triplet string-kernel similarity, connecting CDR3s with pairwise similarity above 0.82. TCRdb trimmed public reads at Q25 via fastp, called clones via MiXCR and kept in-frame beta chains. Each CDR3 protein gets just one entry, which takes the most common genes and DNA from the rows behind it. The V and J calls here are based on TCRdb, not the publication. The sample table records over 10,000 distinct CDR3 sequences; 3% to 4% of these occur just once. The ten largest make up 15% to 20% of the sample.

This clonotype was recorded at least ten times. There is no known antigen for this receptor. Base qualities are missing; no much larger clone stands one base away. This TCR came from a male donor with early-stage non-small cell lung cancer. The specimen was lung tumor tissue, collected at surgery.

The CDR3 loop reads CASSLSVGETYEQYF. The DNA is as follows: TGTGCCAGCAGCTTATCCGTGGGCGAGACTTACGAGCAGTACTTC. This chain joins TRBV7-3 to TRBJ2-7, with the D segment identity uncertain. Measured from the cysteine to the phenylalanine, the CDR3 is 15 residues long. The sequence is cut down to CDR3 DNA, 45 bases in frame from base 1. At the junction V is shortened by 2 bases and J by 4 bases, with 15 bases in between. The germline V gene yields SGHTA for CDR1 and FQGTGA for CDR2. The full variable domain, with segments outside the CDR3 supplied by the reference TRBV7-3 and TRBJ2-7 proteins, appears as GAGVSQTPSNKVTEKGKYVELRCDPISGHTALYWYRQSLGQGPEFLIYFQGTGAADDSGLPNDRFFAVRPEGSVSTLKIQRTERGDSAVYLCASSLSVGETYEQYFGPGTRLTVT.